These 14 T cell receptor beta chains were all obtained from the same sample, sequenced in a study of blood T cell repertoires in COVID-19. Generated by immunoSEQ multiplex PCR, the TCRdb table keeps only in-frame clones and is missing some. The data hold more than 150,000 clones, with 78% observed a single time. Sequences were obtained from peripheral blood. These receptors came from an elderly woman with active or convalescent COVID-19.

The V and J genes are TRBV5-1 and TRBJ2-3; 14 nucleotides align to TRBD2. J lost 5 bases, V lost 0 bases, and 2 bases had no gene match. From germline, CDR1 is SGHRS and CDR2 YFSETQ. This CDR3 spans 16 amino acids. The CDR3 is CASSLAGTSGGDTQYF. The CDR3 nucleotides are TGCGCCAGCAGCTTGGCCGGGACTAGCGGGGGAGATACGCAGTATTTT.

This rearrangement joins TRBV20-1 to TRBJ2-1; the match to TRBD1 covers 7 bases. After removal of 3 bases from V and 0 bases from J, the junction contained 5 bases not matched to a gene. CDR1 and CDR2 from the germline V gene are DFQATT and SNEGSKA (reference sequence). This CDR3 has 15 residues. In nucleotides, the CDR3 is TGCAGTGCTAGTACAGACAGGGACTCCTACAATGAGCAGTTCTTC. Its protein is CSASTDRDSYNEQFF.

The gene calls are TRBV12-3 or TRBV12-4 and TRBJ1-1; TRBD1 might be the D (6 bases). V was pared by 6 bases and J by 5 bases, with 13 bases between. The CDR3 is made up of 13 amino acids. The CDR3 here is CASSTGLGTEAFF. CDR3 DNA: TGTGCCAGCAGCACAGGGTTGGGTACTGAAGCTTTCTTT.

The chain uses TRBV4-3 and TRBJ2-5, with D maybe TRBD2 (5 bases). V lost 0 bases to trimming and J lost 6 bases, with 11 bases between them. The germline gives CDR1 LGHNA, CDR2 YSLEER. The CDR3 consists of 14 residues. The CDR3 reads CASSQDRTAKTQYF. In DNA form, the CDR3 reads TGCGCCAGCAGCCAAGATCGGACTGCAAAGACCCAGTACTTC.

The rearrangement uses TRBV2 and TRBJ2-7, with D maybe TRBD1 (6 bases). There are 16 residues in the CDR3. V lost 5 bases, J lost 0 bases, and 17 bases lay in between. Germline V CDR1 and CDR2: SNHLY, FYNNEI. The CDR3 loop reads CASSSQAGAVSYEQYF. CDR3 nucleotides: TGTGCCAGCAGTTCTCAGGCAGGGGCCGTCTCCTACGAGCAGTACTTC.

This chain uses TRBV19 with TRBJ1-2; 11 bases are a match to TRBD1. This CDR3 has 14 amino acids. J was trimmed by 7 bases and V by 6 bases; bases with no gene match: 7. Germline V lookup: CDR1 LNHDA, CDR2 SQIVND (reference sequence). The CDR3 bases are TGTGCCAGTAGCAACCCCGGGACAGGGGGTGGCTACACCTTC. Protein product: CASSNPGTGGGYTF. Full variable domain (rest looked up from reference TRBV19 and TRBJ1-2): DGGITQSPKYLFRKEGQNVTLSCEQNLNHDAMYWYRQDPGQGLRLIYYSQIVNDFQKGDIAEGYSVSREKKESFPLTVTSAQKNPTAFYLCASSNPGTGGGYTFGSGTRLTVV.

This chain links TRBV7-2 with TRBJ2-5, with D tentatively TRBD1 (5 bases). Germline CDR1 SGHTA, CDR2 FQGNSA. The ends were cut back, 6 bases at V and 0 bases at J, with 23 bases in the middle. This CDR3 is built from 18 residues. CDR3 coding DNA: TGTGCCAGCAGATTACGAATGTCAACAGGCGCATACCAAGAGACCCAGTACTTC. Amino acid sequence: CASRLRMSTGAYQETQYF.

The V gene is TRBV5-1, the J gene TRBJ2-3; D is perhaps TRBD1 (7 bases). The CDR3 contains 14 residues. Between the trimmed V and J ends, which lost 4 bases and 4 bases, there was a span of 13 bases. Germline CDR1 SGHRS, CDR2 YFSETQ. CDR3 region: CASSGGDSADTQYF. The CDR3 DNA reads as TGCGCCAGCAGCGGCGGGGACAGTGCAGATACGCAGTATTTT. The whole variable domain, filled in from reference TRBV5-1 and TRBJ2-3, reads KAGVTQTPRYLIKTRGQQVTLSCSPISGHRSVSWYQQTPGQGLQFLFEYFSETQRNKGNFPGRFSGRQFSNSRSEMNVSTLELGDSALYLCASSGGDSADTQYFGPGTRLTVL.

CDR3 bases: TGTGCCAGCAGCGTGATCGGAGGAAAAGGTGGAAACACCATATATTTT. It codes for CASSVIGGKGGNTIYF. The genes are TRBV3-1 (or the pseudogene TRBV3-2) and TRBJ1-3; D ambiguous. The length of the CDR3 is 16 residues. CDR1 is LGHDT, CDR2 YNNKEL, per germline (reference sequence). V lost 5 bases to trimming and J lost 3 bases, with 17 bases between them.

This rearrangement joins TRBV5-8 to TRBJ2-7, with D possibly matching TRBD2 (5 bases). There are 14 residues in the CDR3. From germline, CDR1 is SGHTS and CDR2 YDEGEE. Trimming cost V 4 bases and J 2 bases, with 13 bases left between them. The CDR3 DNA follows: TGTGCCAGCAGCCTCCGGGGTGGGGCCTACGAGCAGTACTTC. Amino acid sequence: CASSLRGGAYEQYF.

The chain links TRBV19 to TRBJ1-6, with 10 bases matching TRBD1. V was pared by 4 bases and J by 9 bases, with 6 bases of the junction left unmatched. Germline lookup yields CDR1 LNHDA and CDR2 SQIVND (reference sequence). The CDR3 is 15 residues long. The CDR3 region has the DNA TGTGCCAGTAGTACTGGGACAGGGGTGCTTTCACCCCTCCACTTT. Translation: CASSTGTGVLSPLHF. Filled out from reference TRBV19 and TRBJ1-6, the complete variable domain reads DGGITQSPKYLFRKEGQNVTLSCEQNLNHDAMYWYRQDPGQGLRLIYYSQIVNDFQKGDIAEGYSVSREKKESFPLTVTSAQKNPTAFYLCASSTGTGVLSPLHFGNGTRLTVT.

The chain employs TRBV4-2 and TRBJ1-1; D is unclear. V was trimmed by 0 bases and J by 5 bases, leaving 19 bases between them. The germline CDR1 and CDR2 sequences are LGHNA and YNFKEQ. The CDR3 spans 17 residues. CDR3 loop: CASSQEPVRKLRTEAFF. In nucleotides, the CDR3 is TGTGCCAGCAGCCAAGAACCCGTGAGAAAGCTGAGGACTGAAGCTTTCTTT.

The chain links TRBV5-1 to TRBJ1-1; D is possibly TRBD1 (6 bases). Germline V CDR1 and CDR2: SGHRS, YFSETQ. The CDR3 runs 14 residues. V lost 4 bases and J 5 bases, leaving 15 bases between the germline ends. The CDR3 DNA sequence: TGCGCCAGCAGCCCCCGTCAGGGGCGGACTGAAGCTTTCTTT. Translation gives CASSPRQGRTEAFF. The variable domain in full, completed from reference TRBV5-1 and TRBJ1-1, reads KAGVTQTPRYLIKTRGQQVTLSCSPISGHRSVSWYQQTPGQGLQFLFEYFSETQRNKGNFPGRFSGRQFSNSRSEMNVSTLELGDSALYLCASSPRQGRTEAFFGQGTRLTVV.

V gene TRBV6-2 or TRBV6-3 combines with J gene TRBJ2-7; TRBD2 matches 9 bases. Losses at the gene ends were 5 bases for V and 7 bases for J; bases not matched to a gene: 15. The CDR3 loop spans 16 amino acids. The germline CDR1 and CDR2 sequences are MNHEY and SVGEGT. In nucleotides, the CDR3 is TGTGCCAGCAGTCCAGTAATTCGCGGGGGGGCTTTTGAGCAGTACTTC. Translating gives CASSPVIRGGAFEQYF.